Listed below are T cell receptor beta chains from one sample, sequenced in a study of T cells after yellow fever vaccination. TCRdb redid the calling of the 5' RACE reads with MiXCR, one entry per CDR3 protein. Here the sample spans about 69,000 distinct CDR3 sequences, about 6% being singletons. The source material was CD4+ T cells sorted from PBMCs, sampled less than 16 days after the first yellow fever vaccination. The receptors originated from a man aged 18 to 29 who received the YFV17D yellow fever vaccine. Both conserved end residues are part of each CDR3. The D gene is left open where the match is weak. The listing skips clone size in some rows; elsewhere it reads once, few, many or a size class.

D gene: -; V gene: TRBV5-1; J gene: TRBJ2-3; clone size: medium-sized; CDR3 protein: CASSFPGDDTQYF; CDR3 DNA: TGCGCCAGCAGCTTCCCGGGGGATGATACGCAGTATTTT
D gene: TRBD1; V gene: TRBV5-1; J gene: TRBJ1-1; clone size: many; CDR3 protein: CASSTRQGARTEAFF; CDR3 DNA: TGCGCCAGCAGCACAAGACAGGGGGCGCGTACTGAAGCTTTCTTT
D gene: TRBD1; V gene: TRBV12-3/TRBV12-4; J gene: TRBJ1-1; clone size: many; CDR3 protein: CASIPFTGGEAFF; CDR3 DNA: TGTGCCAGCATTCCATTCACAGGGGGGGAGGCTTTCTTT
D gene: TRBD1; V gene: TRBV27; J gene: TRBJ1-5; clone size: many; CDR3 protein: CAREGALSSQPQHF; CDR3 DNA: TGTGCCAGGGAGGGGGCTCTGAGCAGTCAGCCCCAGCATTTT
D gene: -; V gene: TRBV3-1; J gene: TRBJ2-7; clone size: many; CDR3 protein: CASSQASNSHEQYF; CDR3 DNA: TGTGCCAGCAGCCAAGCTAGTAATTCCCACGAGCAGTACTTC
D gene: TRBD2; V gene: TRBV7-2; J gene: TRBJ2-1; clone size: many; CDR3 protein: CASSSSASGGWNEQFF; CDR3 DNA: TGTGCCAGCAGCTCCTCCGCTAGCGGGGGGTGGAATGAGCAGTTCTTC
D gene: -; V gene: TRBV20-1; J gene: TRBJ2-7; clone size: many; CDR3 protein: CSALRDASSYEQYF; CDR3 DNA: TGCAGTGCTCTACGGGACGCCAGCTCCTACGAGCAGTACTTC
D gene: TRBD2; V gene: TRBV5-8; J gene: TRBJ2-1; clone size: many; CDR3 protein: CASSLGPGLAKLEQFF; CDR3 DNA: TGTGCCAGCAGCTTGGGGCCGGGACTAGCGAAGCTTGAGCAGTTCTTC
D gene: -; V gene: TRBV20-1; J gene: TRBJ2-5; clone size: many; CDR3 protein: CSALGNRENQETQYF; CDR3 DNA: TGCAGTGCGCTGGGCAACAGGGAGAACCAAGAGACCCAGTACTTC
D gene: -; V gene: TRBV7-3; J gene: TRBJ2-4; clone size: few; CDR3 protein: CASSLVIGLAKNIQYF; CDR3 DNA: TGTGCCAGCAGCCTCGTTATCGGCCTAGCCAAAAACATTCAGTACTTC
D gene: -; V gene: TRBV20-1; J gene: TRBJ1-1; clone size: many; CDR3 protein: CSARPTGYYTAFF; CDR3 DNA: TGCAGTGCTAGGCCCACGGGTTACTATACGGCTTTCTTT
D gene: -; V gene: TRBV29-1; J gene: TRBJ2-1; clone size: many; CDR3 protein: CSVEGRGSYNEQFF; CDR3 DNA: TGCAGCGTTGAGGGTAGGGGATCCTACAATGAGCAGTTCTTC
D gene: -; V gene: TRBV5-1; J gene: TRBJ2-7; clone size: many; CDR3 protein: CASSSTFRYEQYF; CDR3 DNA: TGCGCCAGCAGCTCAACCTTTAGATACGAGCAGTACTTC
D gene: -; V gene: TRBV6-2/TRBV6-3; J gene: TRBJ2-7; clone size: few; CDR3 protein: CASSYGRLREQYF; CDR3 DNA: TGTGCCAGCAGTTATGGCAGATTAAGGGAGCAGTACTTC
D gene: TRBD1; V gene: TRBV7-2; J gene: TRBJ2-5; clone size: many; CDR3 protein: CASSSGTGAETQYF; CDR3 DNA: TGTGCCAGCAGCTCGGGGACAGGGGCAGAGACCCAGTACTTC
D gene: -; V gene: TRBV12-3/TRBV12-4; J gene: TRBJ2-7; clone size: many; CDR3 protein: CASTDLLVREQYF; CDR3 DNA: TGTGCCAGCACAGACCTCCTCGTGAGAGAGCAGTACTTC
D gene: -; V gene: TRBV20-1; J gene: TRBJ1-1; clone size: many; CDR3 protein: CSARGGSRDTEAFF; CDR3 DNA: TGCAGTGCTAGAGGGGGGTCGAGAGACACTGAAGCTTTCTTT
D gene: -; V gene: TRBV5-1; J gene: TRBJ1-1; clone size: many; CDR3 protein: CASRVREFNTEAFF; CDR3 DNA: TGCGCCAGCAGAGTAAGGGAGTTTAACACTGAAGCTTTCTTT
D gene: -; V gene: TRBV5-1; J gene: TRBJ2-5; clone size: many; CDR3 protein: CASSPSVGETQYF; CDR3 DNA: TGCGCCAGCAGCCCATCGGTTGGGGAGACCCAGTACTTC
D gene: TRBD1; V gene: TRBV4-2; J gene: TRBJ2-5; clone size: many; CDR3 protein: CASSTVGPGGQETQYF; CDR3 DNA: TGTGCCAGCAGCACCGTTGGGCCAGGGGGCCAAGAGACCCAGTACTTC
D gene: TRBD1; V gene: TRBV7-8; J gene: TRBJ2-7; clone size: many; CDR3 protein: CASSLEVPTGTGSYEQYF; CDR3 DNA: TGTGCCAGCAGCTTAGAAGTTCCCACCGGGACAGGGTCCTACGAGCAGTACTTC
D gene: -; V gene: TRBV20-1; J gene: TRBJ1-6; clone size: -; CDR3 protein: CCAPEIPRSSYNSPLHF; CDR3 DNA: TGCTGTGCCCCGGAAATCCCAAGGAGTTCCTATAATTCACCCCTCCACTTT
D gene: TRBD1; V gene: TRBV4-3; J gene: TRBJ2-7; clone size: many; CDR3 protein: CASSQEGTGGYEQYF; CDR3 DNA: TGCGCCAGCAGCCAAGAGGGGACAGGGGGCTACGAGCAGTACTTC
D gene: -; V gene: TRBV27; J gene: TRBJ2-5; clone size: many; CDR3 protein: CASSLGVRETQYF; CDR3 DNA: TGTGCCAGCAGTTTAGGGGTGAGAGAGACCCAGTACTTC
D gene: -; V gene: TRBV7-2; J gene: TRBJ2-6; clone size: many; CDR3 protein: CASSLLSWDGANVLTF; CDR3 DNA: TGTGCCAGCAGCTTATTGAGTTGGGATGGGGCCAACGTCCTGACTTTC
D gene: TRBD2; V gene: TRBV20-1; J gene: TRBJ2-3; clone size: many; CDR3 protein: CSARDQGWASGTDTQYF; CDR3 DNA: TGCAGTGCTAGAGATCAAGGATGGGCTAGCGGAACAGATACGCAGTATTTT
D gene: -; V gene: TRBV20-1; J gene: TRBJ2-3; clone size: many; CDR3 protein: CSANSFGDANTDTQYF; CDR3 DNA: TGCAGTGCTAATAGTTTCGGGGACGCCAACACAGATACGCAGTATTTT
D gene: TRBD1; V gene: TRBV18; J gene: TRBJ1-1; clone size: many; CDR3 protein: CASSPRQGQNTEAFF; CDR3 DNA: TGTGCCAGCTCACCTCGACAGGGTCAGAACACTGAAGCTTTCTTT
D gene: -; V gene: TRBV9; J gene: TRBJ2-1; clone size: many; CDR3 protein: CASSQEDYSYNEQFF; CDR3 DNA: TGTGCCAGCAGCCAAGAGGACTACTCCTACAATGAGCAGTTCTTC
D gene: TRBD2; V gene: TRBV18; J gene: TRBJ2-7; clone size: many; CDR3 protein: CASSGTSGSYEQYF; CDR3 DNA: TGTGCCAGCTCTGGGACTAGCGGCTCCTACGAGCAGTACTTC
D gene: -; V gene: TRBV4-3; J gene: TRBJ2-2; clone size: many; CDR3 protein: CASSQEALNTGELFF; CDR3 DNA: TGCGCCAGCAGCCAAGAGGCTTTGAACACCGGGGAGCTGTTTTTT
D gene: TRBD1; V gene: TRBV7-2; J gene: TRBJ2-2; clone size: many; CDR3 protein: CASSSRTGRAGELFF; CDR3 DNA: TGTGCCAGCAGCTCCAGGACAGGGAGAGCTGGGGAGCTGTTTTTT
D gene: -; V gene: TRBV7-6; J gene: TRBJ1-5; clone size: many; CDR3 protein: CASSLEQGGNQPQHF; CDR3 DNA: TGTGCCAGCAGCTTAGAGCAGGGAGGCAATCAGCCCCAGCATTTT
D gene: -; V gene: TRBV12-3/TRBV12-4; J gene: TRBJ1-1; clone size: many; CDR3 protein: CASSFAGNTEAFF; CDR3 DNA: TGTGCCAGCAGTTTTGCAGGGAACACTGAAGCTTTCTTT
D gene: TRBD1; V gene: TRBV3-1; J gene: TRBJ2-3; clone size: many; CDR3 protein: CASSRLQGADTQYF; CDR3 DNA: TGTGCCAGCAGCCGCTTACAGGGGGCTGATACGCAGTATTTT
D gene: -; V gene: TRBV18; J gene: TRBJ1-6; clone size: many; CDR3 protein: CASSPGFNSPLHF; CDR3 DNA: TGTGCCAGCTCACCAGGCTTTAATTCACCCCTCCACTTT
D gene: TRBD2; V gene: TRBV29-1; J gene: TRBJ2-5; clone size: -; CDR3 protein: CSVGMTSGAEGTQYF; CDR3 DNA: TGCAGCGTCGGGATGACTAGCGGGGCCGAGGGGACCCAGTACTTC
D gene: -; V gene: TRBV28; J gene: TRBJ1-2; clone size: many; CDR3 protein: CASSFHLEGRKTYGYTF; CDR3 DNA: TGTGCCAGCAGTTTCCACCTTGAGGGACGGAAGACCTATGGCTACACCTTC
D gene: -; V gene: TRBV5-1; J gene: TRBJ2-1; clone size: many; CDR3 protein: CASSLMGNNEQFF; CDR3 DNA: TGCGCCAGCAGCTTGATGGGAAACAATGAGCAGTTCTTC
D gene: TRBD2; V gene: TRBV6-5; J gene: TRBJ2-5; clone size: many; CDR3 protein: CASSFIAGKTQYF; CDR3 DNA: TGTGCCAGCAGTTTCATAGCGGGGAAGACCCAGTACTTC